A single sample gave rise to the 14 T cell receptor beta chains below, sequenced in a study of cytomegalovirus exposure and HLA in healthy donors (dated by TCRdb to about 2017). The library came from the immunoSEQ multiplex PCR assay. A mixture of 60 forward primers for TCR Vbeta segments and 13 reverse primers for TCR Jbeta segments was used in the multiplex PCR. TCRdb retrieved this table from immuneACCESS and kept in-frame rearrangements only. Not all clones are present; in checked studies, unresolved V genes account for under half, and no reason is known for the remainder. The sample table shows 110,000 or so clones, and approximately 69% are seen once. The ten largest clones capture approximately 3% of the sample. Sequencing was carried out using PBMCs. The source of these receptors is a man aged 25-45 years in good health and CMV-seronegative.

Regarding this clone: Mismatch with germline at one junction end may stem from a read error. The rearrangement joins TRBV28 to TRBJ1-5; D unclear. The CDR3 contains 16 residues. From germline, CDR1 is MDHEN and CDR2 SYDVKM. The CDR3 bases are TGTGCCAGCACCCCCCCGTTCTGGGAGGGCAACCAGCCCCAGCATTTT. Translation: CASTPPFWEGNQPQHF.

The chain is built from TRBV4-2 and TRBJ1-1, with unresolved D. The germline V gene has CDR1 LGHNA and CDR2 YNFKEQ. The length of the CDR3 is 14 residues. Trimming took 1 base from V and 1 from J, leaving 7 bases between them. CDR3: CASSQGPGNTEAFF. For the CDR3, the DNA is TGTGCCAGCAGCCAAGGTCCGGGGAACACTGAAGCTTTCTTT.

The chain combines TRBV2 with TRBJ1-2, with TRBD1 matching 7 bases. This CDR3 is 13 amino acids long. After removal of 5 bases from V and 1 base from J, the junction contained 1 base not matched to a gene. Germline V lookup: CDR1 SNHLY, CDR2 FYNNEI. CDR3 residues: CASSRDSNYGYTF. The DNA for the CDR3 is TGTGCCAGCAGTCGGGACAGTAACTATGGCTACACCTTC.

This clone has just one count. The genes are TRBV28 and TRBJ1-1, with TRBD1 matching over 8 bases. V shed 2 bases and J 3 bases; nucleotides not matched to a gene: 2. CDR1 and CDR2 from the germline V gene are MDHEN and SYDVKM. This CDR3 spans 14 amino acids. The CDR3 here is CASSLMTGDTEAFF. Here the CDR3 DNA reads TGTGCCAGCAGTTTAATGACAGGGGACACTGAAGCTTTCTTT.

The chain carries TRBV18 and TRBJ2-1; 10 nucleotides line up with TRBD2. The CDR3 has 15 residues. Germline V gene data show CDR1 as KGHSH and CDR2 as LQKENI. Trimming cost V 3 bases and J 10 bases; bases outside gene matches: 9. Written as DNA, the CDR3 is TGTGCCAGCTCACCTGGGACTAGCGTCCGCGGGGAGCAGTTCTTC. Protein product: CASSPGTSVRGEQFF.

The chain has TRBV9 and TRBJ1-1; the match to TRBD1 covers 8 bases. Germline V lookup: CDR1 SGDLS, CDR2 YYNGEE. With V trimmed by 4 bases and J by 3 bases, 5 bases remained unmatched. The CDR3 consists of 14 residues. The CDR3, as DNA: TGTGCCAGCAGCCCACAGGGGGAGGACACTGAAGCTTTCTTT. Translated, it gives CASSPQGEDTEAFF.

This clone was detected a few times. The chain has TRBV13 and TRBJ2-1, with D maybe TRBD1 (6 bases). With 4 bases removed from V and 1 base from J, the gap between germline ends came to 11 bases. The CDR3 consists of 15 residues. Germline CDR1 reads PRHDT; CDR2 reads FYEKMQ (reference sequence). The CDR3 spells CASSSGQISYNEQFF. CDR3 nucleotide sequence: TGTGCCAGCAGCTCCGGACAGATTTCCTACAATGAGCAGTTCTTC.

The count of this clone is one. The chain carries TRBV6-5 and TRBJ2-1; D is undetermined. Germline assignment: CDR1 MNHEY and CDR2 SVGAGI. V dropped 2 bases and J dropped 6 bases, with 17 bases sitting between them. This CDR3 is 16 amino acids long. The CDR3 DNA is TGTGCCAGCAGTTACCGTCCCCCTCCCTGGCCCAATGAGCAGTTCTTC. It specifies CASSYRPPPWPNEQFF.

The chain carries TRBV5-1 and TRBJ2-1; D is possibly TRBD2 (5 bases). Between the trimmed V and J ends, which lost 5 bases and 0 bases, there was a span of 6 bases. Per germline, CDR1 SGHRS and CDR2 YFSETQ. The CDR3 sequence is 13 residues long. The CDR3 loop is CASREDSYNEQFF. The CDR3 DNA reads as TGCGCCAGCAGGGAGGACTCCTACAATGAGCAGTTCTTC.

J is TRBJ2-2 and V is TRBV28; 7 nucleotides align to TRBD2. The CDR3 length is 14 residues. Germline CDR1 is MDHEN and CDR2 is SYDVKM. Trimming cost V 2 bases and J 6 bases; bases outside gene matches: 3. CDR3 region: CASSLVGGPGELFF. The CDR3 nucleotides are TGTGCCAGCAGTTTAGTGGGAGGGCCCGGGGAGCTGTTTTTT.

Worth noting for this clone: Other DNA sequences within the sample encode an identical CDR3. The chain carries TRBV7-3 and TRBJ2-5; TRBD2 matches at 14 bases. This CDR3 is built from 15 residues. The germline V gene has CDR1 SGHTA and CDR2 FQGTGA. The junction had 3 bases not matched to a gene; V was cut back by 5 bases and J by 4 bases. CDR3 coding DNA: TGTGCCAGCAGCCCGGGACTAGCGGGAGTAGAGACCCAGTACTTC. This sequence encodes CASSPGLAGVETQYF. Drawing the rest from reference TRBV7-3 and TRBJ2-5, the complete variable domain is GAGVSQTPSNKVTEKGKYVELRCDPISGHTALYWYRQSLGQGPEFLIYFQGTGAADDSGLPNDRFFAVRPEGSVSTLKIQRTERGDSAVYLCASSPGLAGVETQYFGPGTRLLVL.

The rearrangement uses TRBV30 and TRBJ1-5, with 8 bases fitting TRBD1. Germline assignment: CDR1 GTSNPN and CDR2 SVGIG (reference sequence). This CDR3 is 13 amino acids long. The V and J ends lost 2 bases and 4 bases, in that order; junction bases with no gene match: 1. As DNA, the CDR3 is TGTGCCTGGAGTAACAGGGGGAATCAGCCCCAGCATTTT. Its translation is CAWSNRGNQPQHF.

This clone came up a few times. The chain couples TRBV7-3 to TRBJ1-3; perhaps TRBD1 as D (5 bases). The CDR3 has 15 residues. V gave up 5 bases and J gave up 1 base, with 12 bases separating them. Per the germline V gene, CDR1 is SGHTA and CDR2 is FQGTGA. The chain's CDR3 is CASSPMGGSGNTIYF. Here the CDR3 DNA reads TGTGCCAGCAGCCCAATGGGGGGTTCTGGAAACACCATATATTTT.

This chain connects TRBV5-4 to TRBJ1-1, with 10 nucleotides matching TRBD1. The trim removed 5 bases at V and 5 bases at J, leaving 6 bases unmatched. This CDR3 has 14 residues. Looked up from germline, CDR1 is SGHNT and CDR2 is YYREEE (reference sequence). The CDR3 is CASSFGTGETEAFF. CDR3 coding DNA: TGTGCCAGCAGTTTCGGGACAGGGGAGACTGAAGCTTTCTTT.